This TCR beta chain is from a study of shared clonotypes between healthy human individuals. CD8 cells regarded as naive lacked CD45RO, were positively chosen for CCR7, and omitted terminally differentiated effector memory CD45RA+ cells. Only in-frame clones appear in the TCRdb table, and some are missing; sequencing was by immunoSEQ multiplex PCR. The sample holds 1.5 million to 2.5 million clones, about 95% seen once. Germline V gives CDR1 MNHEY, CDR2 SMNVEV (reference sequence). This CDR3 region has 15 residues. V lost 6 bases and J lost 5, with 17 bases in between. The gene calls are TRBV27 and TRBJ2-1, with D possibly being TRBD2 (5 bases). The sequenced sample consisted of naive CD8+ T cells sorted from blood. This TCR derives from a man aged 18 to 30 in good health. DNA for the CDR3: TGTGCCAGCAGCTGGGCGTCAGAGGGAAACAATGAGCAGTTCTTC. Protein: CASSWASEGNNEQFF.